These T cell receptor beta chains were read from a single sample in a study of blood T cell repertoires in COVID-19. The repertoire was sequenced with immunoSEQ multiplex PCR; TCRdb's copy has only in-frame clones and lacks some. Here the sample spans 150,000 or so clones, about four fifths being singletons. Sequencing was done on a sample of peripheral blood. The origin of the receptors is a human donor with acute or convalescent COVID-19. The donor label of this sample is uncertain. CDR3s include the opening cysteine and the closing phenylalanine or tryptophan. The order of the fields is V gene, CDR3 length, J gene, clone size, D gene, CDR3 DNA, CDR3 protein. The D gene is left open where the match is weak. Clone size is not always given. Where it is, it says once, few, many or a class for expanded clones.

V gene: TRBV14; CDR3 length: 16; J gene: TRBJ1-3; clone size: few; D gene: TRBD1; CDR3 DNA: TGTGCCAGCAGCCCCGGACAGGTCCTTGGAGGAAACACCATATATTTT; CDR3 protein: CASSPGQVLGGNTIYF
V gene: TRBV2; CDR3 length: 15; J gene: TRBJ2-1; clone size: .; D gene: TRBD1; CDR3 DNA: TGTGCCAGCATAGGGAGACAGGGAAATTACAATGAGCAGTTCTTC; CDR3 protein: CASIGRQGNYNEQFF
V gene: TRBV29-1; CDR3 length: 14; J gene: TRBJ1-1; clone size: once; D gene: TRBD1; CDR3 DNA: TGCAGCGTCGTGAAGACAGGGACGAACACTGAAGCTTTCTTT; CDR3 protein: CSVVKTGTNTEAFF
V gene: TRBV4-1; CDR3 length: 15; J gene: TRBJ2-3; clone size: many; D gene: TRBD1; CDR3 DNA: TGCGCCAGCAGGACTTCAGGGGGCTTGACAGATACGCAGTATTTT; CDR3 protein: CASRTSGGLTDTQYF
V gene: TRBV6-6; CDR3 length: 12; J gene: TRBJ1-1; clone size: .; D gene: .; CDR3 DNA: TGTGCCAGCAGTTACGGGGCAGGTGAAGCTTTCTTT; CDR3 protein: CASSYGAGEAFF
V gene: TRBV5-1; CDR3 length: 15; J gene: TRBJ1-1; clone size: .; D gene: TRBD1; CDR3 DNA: TGCGCCAGCAGCAGTACCGGGACAGGGCGAACTGAAGCTTTCTTT; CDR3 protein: CASSSTGTGRTEAFF
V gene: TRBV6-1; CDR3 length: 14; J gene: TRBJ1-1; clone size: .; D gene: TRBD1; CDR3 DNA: TGTGCCAGCAGTGAACGAAGACAGGGGCCTGAAGCTTTCTTT; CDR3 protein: CASSERRQGPEAFF
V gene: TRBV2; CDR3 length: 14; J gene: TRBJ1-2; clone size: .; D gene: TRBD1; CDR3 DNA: TGTGCCAGCAGGGGACAGGCCTATAACTATGGCTACACCTTC; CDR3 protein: CASRGQAYNYGYTF
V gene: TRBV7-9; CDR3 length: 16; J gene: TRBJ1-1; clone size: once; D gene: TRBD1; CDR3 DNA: TGTGCCAGCAGCCAAGACCCGGGACAGGGAGCCGTTGAAGCTTTCTTT; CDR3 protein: CASSQDPGQGAVEAFF
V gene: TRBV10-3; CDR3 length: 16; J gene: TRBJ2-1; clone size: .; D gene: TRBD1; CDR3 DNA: TGTGCCATCAGTGGGGGACAGGCCCTACTTTCGAATGAGCAGTTCTTC; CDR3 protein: CAISGGQALLSNEQFF
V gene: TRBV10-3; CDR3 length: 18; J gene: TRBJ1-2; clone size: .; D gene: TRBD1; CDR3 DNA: TGTGCCATCAGTGAGATGCCGGGACAGGGGGCTCCTTCGGGAGGCTACACCTTC; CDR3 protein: CAISEMPGQGAPSGGYTF
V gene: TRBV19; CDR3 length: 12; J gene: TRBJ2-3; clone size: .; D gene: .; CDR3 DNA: TGTGCCAGTAGTCCTACCACAGATACGCAGTATTTT; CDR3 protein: CASSPTTDTQYF
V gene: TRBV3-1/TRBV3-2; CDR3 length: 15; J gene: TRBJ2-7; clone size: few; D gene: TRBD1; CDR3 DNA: TGTGCCAGCAGCCGAACGACAGGGTCATTTCACGAGCAGTACTTC; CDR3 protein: CASSRTTGSFHEQYF
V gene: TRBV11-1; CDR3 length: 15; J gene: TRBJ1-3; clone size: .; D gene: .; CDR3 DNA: TGTGCCAGCAGCTTACCAGGACTCTCTGGAAACACCATATATTTT; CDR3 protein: CASSLPGLSGNTIYF
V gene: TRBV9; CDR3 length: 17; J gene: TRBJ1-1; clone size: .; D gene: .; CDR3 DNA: TGTGCCAGCACCCTGGGCTCCGGGGGGACTATGAACACTGAAGCTTTCTTT; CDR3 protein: CASTLGSGGTMNTEAFF
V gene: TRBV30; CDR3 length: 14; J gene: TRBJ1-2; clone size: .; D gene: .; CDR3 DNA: TGTGCCTGGACTGGTTTGGGCTTTAACTATGGCTACACCTTC; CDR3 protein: CAWTGLGFNYGYTF
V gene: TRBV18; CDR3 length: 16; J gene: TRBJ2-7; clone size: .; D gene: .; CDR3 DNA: TGTGCCAGCTCACCCCGTGGGGGGGCGGGGGACTACGAGCAGTACTTC; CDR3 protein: CASSPRGGAGDYEQYF
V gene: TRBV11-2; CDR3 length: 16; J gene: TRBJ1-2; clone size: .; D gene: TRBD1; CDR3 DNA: TGTGCCAGCACAACCGCGGACAGGGGACGGATGGGTGGCTACACCTTC; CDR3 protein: CASTTADRGRMGGYTF
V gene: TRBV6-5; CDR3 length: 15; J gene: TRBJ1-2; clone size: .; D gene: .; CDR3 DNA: TGTGCCAGCATAGGAGGCGGGCCCAACTGGTATGGCTACACCTTC; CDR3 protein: CASIGGGPNWYGYTF
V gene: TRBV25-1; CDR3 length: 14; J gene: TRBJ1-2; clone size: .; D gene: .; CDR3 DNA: TGTGCCAGCAGTCCGGGGGGGGCAGGCTATGGCTACACCTTC; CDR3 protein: CASSPGGAGYGYTF
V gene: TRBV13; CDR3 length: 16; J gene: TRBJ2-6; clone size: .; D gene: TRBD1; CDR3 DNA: TGTGCCAGCAGCTTACTTCAGGGGGCCGGGGCCAACGTCCTGACTTTC; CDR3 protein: CASSLLQGAGANVLTF
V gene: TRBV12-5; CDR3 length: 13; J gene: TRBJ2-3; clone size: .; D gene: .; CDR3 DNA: TGTGCTAGTGCCCCGGAGGGCACAGATACGCAGTATTTT; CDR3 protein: CASAPEGTDTQYF
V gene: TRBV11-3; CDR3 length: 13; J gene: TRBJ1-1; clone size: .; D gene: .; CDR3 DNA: TGTGCCAGCAGCCCCGGGTTGGACACTGAAGCTTTCTTT; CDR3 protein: CASSPGLDTEAFF
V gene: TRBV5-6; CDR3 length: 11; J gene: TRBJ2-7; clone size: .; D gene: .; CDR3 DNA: TGTGCCAGCAGCTTGGCTCTCGAGCAGTACTTC; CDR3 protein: CASSLALEQYF
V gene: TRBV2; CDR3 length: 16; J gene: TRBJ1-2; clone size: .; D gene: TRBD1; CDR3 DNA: TGTGCCAGCAGTGACGGGGACAGCACCTTGAGGGATGGCTACACCTTC; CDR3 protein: CASSDGDSTLRDGYTF
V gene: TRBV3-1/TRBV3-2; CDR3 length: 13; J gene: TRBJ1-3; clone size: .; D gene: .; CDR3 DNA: TGTGCCAGCAGCCACTCGACAGGAAACACCATATATTTT; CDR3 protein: CASSHSTGNTIYF
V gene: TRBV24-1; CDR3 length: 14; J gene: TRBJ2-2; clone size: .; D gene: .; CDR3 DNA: TGTGCCACCAGTGATTCCGGAAGCGCCGGGGAGCTGTTTTTT; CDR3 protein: CATSDSGSAGELFF
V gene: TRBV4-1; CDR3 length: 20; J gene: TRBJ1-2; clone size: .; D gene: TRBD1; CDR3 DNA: TGCGCCAGCAGCCAAGATTTTCCCAGGCAGGGGGCGATCCCTTACTATGGCTACACCTTC; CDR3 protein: CASSQDFPRQGAIPYYGYTF
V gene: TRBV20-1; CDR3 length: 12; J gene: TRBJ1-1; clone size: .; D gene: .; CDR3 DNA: TGCAGTGCTAGTTATATGAGCGCTGAAGCTTTCTTT; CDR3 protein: CSASYMSAEAFF
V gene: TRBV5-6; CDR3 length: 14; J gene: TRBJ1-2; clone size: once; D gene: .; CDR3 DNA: TGTGCCAGCAGCCCTGACACGAAATCTATGGGCTACACCTTC; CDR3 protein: CASSPDTKSMGYTF
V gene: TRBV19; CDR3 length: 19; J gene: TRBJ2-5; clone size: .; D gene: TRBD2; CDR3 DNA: TGTGCCAGTACTCCCACCGGCCCGACTAGCGGACTTCCCCAAGAGACCCAGTACTTC; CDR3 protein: CASTPTGPTSGLPQETQYF
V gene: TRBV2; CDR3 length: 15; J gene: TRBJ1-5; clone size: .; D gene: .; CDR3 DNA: TGTGCCAGCAGTGATCTTTTTTCTAGCAATCAGCCCCAGCATTTT; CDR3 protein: CASSDLFSSNQPQHF
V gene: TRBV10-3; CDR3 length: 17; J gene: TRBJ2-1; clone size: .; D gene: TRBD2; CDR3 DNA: TGTGCCATCAGTGGAGGACTAGCGGGGGGGTCCTACAATGAGCAGTTCTTC; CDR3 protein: CAISGGLAGGSYNEQFF
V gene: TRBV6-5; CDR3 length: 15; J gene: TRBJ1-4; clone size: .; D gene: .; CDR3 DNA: TGTGCCAGCAGTTACGACAGTGCAACTAATGAAAAACTGTTTTTT; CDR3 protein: CASSYDSATNEKLFF
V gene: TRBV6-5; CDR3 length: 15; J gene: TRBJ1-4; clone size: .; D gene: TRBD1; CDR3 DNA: TGTGCCAGCAGTCCACAGGGGGCGCCTAATGAAAAACTGTTTTTT; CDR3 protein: CASSPQGAPNEKLFF
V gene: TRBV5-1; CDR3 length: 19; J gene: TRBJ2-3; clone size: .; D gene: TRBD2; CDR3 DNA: TGCGCCAGCAGCTTGCCCCTTTGGGAGCGGGGGTCCTCCACAGATACGCAGTATTTT; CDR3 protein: CASSLPLWERGSSTDTQYF
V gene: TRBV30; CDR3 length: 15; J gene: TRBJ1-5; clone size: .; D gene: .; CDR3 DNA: TGTGCCTGGAGTGTACGGGGGGGTTCCGGTCAGCCCCAGCATTTT; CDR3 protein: CAWSVRGGSGQPQHF
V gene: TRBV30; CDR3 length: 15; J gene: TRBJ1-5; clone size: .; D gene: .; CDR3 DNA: TGTGCCTGGAGTGTACGCGGGTATAGCAATCAGCCCCAGCATTTT; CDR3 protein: CAWSVRGYSNQPQHF
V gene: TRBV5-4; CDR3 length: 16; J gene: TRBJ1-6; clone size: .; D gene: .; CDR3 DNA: TGTGCCAGCAGCTCACGACGACCGACAGGAAATTCACCCCTCCACTTT; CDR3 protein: CASSSRRPTGNSPLHF
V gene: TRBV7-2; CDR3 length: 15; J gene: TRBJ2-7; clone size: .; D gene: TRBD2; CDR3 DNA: TGTGCCAGCAGCTTTGGGGGGGTGAGCTCCTACGAGCAGTACTTC; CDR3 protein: CASSFGGVSSYEQYF
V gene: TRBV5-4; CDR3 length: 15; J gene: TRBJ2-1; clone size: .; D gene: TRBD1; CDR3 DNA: TGTGCCAGCAGCTTGACAGGGGTGAGGGACAATGAGCAGTTCTTC; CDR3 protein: CASSLTGVRDNEQFF
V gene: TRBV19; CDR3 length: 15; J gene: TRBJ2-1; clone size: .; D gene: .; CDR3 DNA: TGTGCCAGTAGCCGAACGCGGCAGGGAGGTAATGAGCAGTTCTTC; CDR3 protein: CASSRTRQGGNEQFF
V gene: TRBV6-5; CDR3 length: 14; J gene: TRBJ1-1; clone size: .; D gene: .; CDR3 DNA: TGTGCCAGCAGTTACACACACTCGGGTAGGGAAGCTTTCTTT; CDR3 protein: CASSYTHSGREAFF
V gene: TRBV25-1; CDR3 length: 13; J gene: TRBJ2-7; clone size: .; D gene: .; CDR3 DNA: TGTGCCAGCAGACAGGGCCCCCCATACGAGCAGTACTTC; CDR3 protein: CASRQGPPYEQYF
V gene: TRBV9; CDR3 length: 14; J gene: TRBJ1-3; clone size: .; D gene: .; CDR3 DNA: TGTGCCAGCAGCCCTCCGTCCTCTGGAAACACCATATATTTT; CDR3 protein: CASSPPSSGNTIYF
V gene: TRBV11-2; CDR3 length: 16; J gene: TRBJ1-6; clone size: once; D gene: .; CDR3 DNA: TGTGCCAGCAGCTCCGATTGGAGCTCCTATAATTCACCCCTCCACTTT; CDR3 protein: CASSSDWSSYNSPLHF
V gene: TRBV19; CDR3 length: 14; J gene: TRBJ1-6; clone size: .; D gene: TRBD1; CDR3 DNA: TGTGCCAGTAGCCTTAACACAGGGGATTCACCCCTCCACTTT; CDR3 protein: CASSLNTGDSPLHF
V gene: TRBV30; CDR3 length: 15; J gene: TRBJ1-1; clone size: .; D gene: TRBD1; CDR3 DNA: TGTGCCTGGTCTCGGCCGGACAGGGCCCACACTGAAGCTTTCTTT; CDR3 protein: CAWSRPDRAHTEAFF
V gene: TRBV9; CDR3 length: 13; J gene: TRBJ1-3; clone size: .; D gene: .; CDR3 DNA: TGTGCCAGCGGTGGGCTCTCTGGAAACACCATATATTTT; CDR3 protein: CASGGLSGNTIYF
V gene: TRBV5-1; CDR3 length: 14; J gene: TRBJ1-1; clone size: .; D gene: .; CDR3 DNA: TGCGCCAGCAGCTCCCAAACTCCGAACACTGAAGCTTTCTTT; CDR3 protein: CASSSQTPNTEAFF
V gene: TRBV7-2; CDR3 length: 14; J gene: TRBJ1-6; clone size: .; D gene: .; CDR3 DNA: TGTGCCAGCAGCTTCCTCGGTCCAAATTCACCCCTCCACTTT; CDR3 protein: CASSFLGPNSPLHF
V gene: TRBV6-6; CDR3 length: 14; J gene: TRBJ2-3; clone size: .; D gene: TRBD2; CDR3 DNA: TGTGCCAGCAGTTCAATGACCGGGGGGGATACGCAGTATTTT; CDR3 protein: CASSSMTGGDTQYF
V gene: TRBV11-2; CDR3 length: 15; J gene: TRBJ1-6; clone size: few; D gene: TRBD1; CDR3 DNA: TGTGCCAGCAGCTTAGAGCCGGGACAGGCTTCACCCCTCCACTTT; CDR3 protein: CASSLEPGQASPLHF
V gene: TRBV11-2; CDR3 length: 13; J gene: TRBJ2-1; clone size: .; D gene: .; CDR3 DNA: TGTGCCAGCAGCTTCACCGGCGAGCAGGGGCTGTTCTTC; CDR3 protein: CASSFTGEQGLFF
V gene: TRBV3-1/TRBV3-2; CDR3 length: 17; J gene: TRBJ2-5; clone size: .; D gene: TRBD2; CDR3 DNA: TGTGCCAGCAGCCAAGATTTTGGCGGGGGGATCCAAGAGACCCAGTACTTC; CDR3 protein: CASSQDFGGGIQETQYF
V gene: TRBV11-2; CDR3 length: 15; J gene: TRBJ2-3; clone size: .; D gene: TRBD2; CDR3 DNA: TGTGCCAGCAGCCCCTGGACTAGCGGCACAGATACGCAGTATTTT; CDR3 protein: CASSPWTSGTDTQYF